Each of the 7 T cell receptor beta chains below was sequenced from the same sample in a study of blood T cell repertoires in COVID-19. The data were produced by immunoSEQ multiplex PCR, yet TCRdb's version contains in-frame clones alone and is incomplete. The sample lists roughly 99,000 clones; about four fifths were seen once. The material sequenced was peripheral blood. Every receptor here comes from a woman of 80 years or more with active or convalescent COVID-19.

At least ten counts were recorded for this clone. The junction differs from germline at one of its ends, possibly a read error. The chain combines TRBV7-6 with TRBJ2-1; 9 bases are shared with TRBD2. The CDR3 consists of 17 residues. Germline V gene data show CDR1 as SGHVS and CDR2 as FNYEAQ. The DNA for the CDR3 is TGTGCCAGCAGCTTACTAACCGGGACTAGCTCCCACAATGAGCAGTTCTTC. Encoded protein: CASSLLTGTSSHNEQFF.

The gene calls are TRBV27 and TRBJ2-1; 12 nucleotides line up with TRBD2. This CDR3 is 16 amino acids long. The germline V gene encodes CDR1 MNHEY and CDR2 SMNVEV (reference sequence). J gave up 6 bases and V 4 bases, and 7 bases lay outside the gene matches. The DNA for the CDR3 is TGTGCCAGCAGTTCCCTAGCGGGAGGGCCCCTCAATGAGCAGTTCTTC. Residues: CASSSLAGGPLNEQFF.

V gene TRBV19 combines with J gene TRBJ1-4, with D uncertain. The CDR3 covers 14 residues. Per germline, CDR1 LNHDA and CDR2 SQIVND (reference sequence). Trimming pared 4 bases from V and 1 base from J, leaving 7 bases between. The CDR3 protein is CASSTQETNEKLFF. The CDR3 bases are TGTGCCAGTAGTACGCAGGAAACTAATGAAAAACTGTTTTTT.

The CDR3 loop is CASSLRTSGTDTQYF. CDR3 DNA: TGTGCCAGCAGCTTAAGGACTAGCGGGACAGATACGCAGTATTTT. The V gene is TRBV7-9, the J gene TRBJ2-3; 11 nucleotides line up with TRBD2. The CDR3 has 15 residues. Looked up from germline, CDR1 is SEHNR and CDR2 is FQNEAQ (reference sequence). Germline trimming cut 2 bases from V and 3 bases from J; bases unmatched to any gene: 1.

This clone appeared once. V gene TRBV28 combines with J gene TRBJ2-7; 9 positions match TRBD2. Germline lookup yields CDR1 MDHEN and CDR2 SYDVKM. CDR3 length: 17 residues. V lost 1 base to trimming and J lost 2 bases; unmatched junction nucleotides: 9. The CDR3 here is CASSLSGRGGRAYEQYF. The CDR3 DNA follows: TGTGCCAGCAGTTTATCAGGTCGAGGCGGGAGGGCCTACGAGCAGTACTTC.

The chain has TRBV5-5 and TRBJ1-2; 8 bases match TRBD1. The CDR3 covers 15 residues. Germline trimming cut 0 bases from V and 5 bases from J; bases unmatched to any gene: 6. Germline CDR1 and CDR2: SGHKS and YYEKEE (reference sequence). The CDR3 DNA reads as TGTGCCAGCAGCTTGGCGGGACAGGACCTATATGGCTACACCTTC. Protein sequence: CASSLAGQDLYGYTF. Full variable domain (remainder filled in from reference TRBV5-5 and TRBJ1-2): DAGVTQSPTHLIKTRGQQVTLRCSPISGHKSVSWYQQVLGQGPQFIFQYYEKEERGRGNFPDRFSARQFPNYSSELNVNALLLGDSALYLCASSLAGQDLYGYTFGSGTRLTVV.

The chain links TRBV19 to TRBJ2-7, with 8 bases matching TRBD2. Germline V gene lookup returns CDR1 LNHDA and CDR2 SQIVND (reference sequence). Trimming removed 6 bases from V and 5 bases from J; junction bases left unmatched: 15. The CDR3 covers 16 residues. CDR3 protein: CASRGRGSSGSNEQYF. In DNA form, the CDR3 reads TGTGCCAGTAGGGGTCGGGGTTCAAGCGGGAGTAACGAGCAGTACTTC.